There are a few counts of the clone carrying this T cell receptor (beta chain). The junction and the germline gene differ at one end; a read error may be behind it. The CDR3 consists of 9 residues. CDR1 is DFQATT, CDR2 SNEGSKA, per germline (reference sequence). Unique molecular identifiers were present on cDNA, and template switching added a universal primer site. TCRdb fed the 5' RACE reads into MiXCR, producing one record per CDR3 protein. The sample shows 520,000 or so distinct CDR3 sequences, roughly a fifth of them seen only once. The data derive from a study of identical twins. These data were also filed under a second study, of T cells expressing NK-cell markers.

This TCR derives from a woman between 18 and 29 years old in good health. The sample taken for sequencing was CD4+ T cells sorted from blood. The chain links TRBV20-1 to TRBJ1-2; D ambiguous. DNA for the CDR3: TGCAGTGCTAGTCGCCACCTATCCTTC. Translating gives CSASRHLSF.